The text below deals with one T cell receptor beta chain. Antigen: not known. This specimen belongs to a study of shared clonotypes between healthy human individuals. Study background: Three plates each covered CD4 naive and memory; CD8 naive two, CD8 memory one. Notes on the study in general: Clonotypes which were not shared had lower generation probabilities than clonotypes that all four donors shared. For naive CD4 cells, roughly 5.5% of clonotypes were shared across a handful of donors.

The V gene lost 5 bases and the J gene lost 2 bases, with 17 bases spanning the gap. From germline, CDR1 is LGHNA and CDR2 YSLEER. The CDR3 is 16 residues long. Some clones are missing from TCRdb's copy, which holds only in-frame ones; the method was immunoSEQ multiplex PCR. The sample holds some 2,000,000 clones, approximately 94% seen once. Naive CD8 cells lacked CD45RO, underwent positive selection for CCR7 and left out terminally differentiated effector memory CD45RA+ cells. Donors had no recently reported acute infections or vaccinations and were HIV-negative. The V call is TRBV4-3, the J call TRBJ2-3; D perhaps matches TRBD1 (6 bases). The sequencing input was naive CD8+ T cells sorted from blood. This clonotype was obtained from a man between 18 and 35 years old in good health. In DNA form, the CDR3 reads TGCGCCAGCAGCGACGGAAGGGGGTATTACACAGATACGCAGTATTTT. Translating it yields CASSDGRGYYTDTQYF.